This T cell receptor beta chain was sequenced during a study of Graves' ophthalmopathy and Graves' hyperthyroidism. Study-level information: No treatment had been given when peripheral blood was collected at initial diagnosis.

RNA transcripts were the source from which TCR beta CDR3 regions were amplified. HTBI primers primed a first-round RT-PCR, and a second-round multiplex PCR followed. TCRdb redid the calling of the multiplex PCR reads with MiXCR, one entry per CDR3 protein. The sample lists 600,000 to 650,000 distinct CDR3 sequences; about a fifth were seen once. Aged 18 to 65, hyperthyroidism patients had new diagnoses of under 2 months' duration. Pregnancy or lactation, uncontrolled infections and other autoimmune diseases were grounds for excluding patients. V lost 1 base to trimming and J lost 4 bases, with 17 bases between them. This CDR3 comprises 17 residues. Germline V gene data show CDR1 as SGHTA and CDR2 as FQGNSA.

The receptor was derived from a young woman with stable Graves' hyperthyroidism. Some clones in this sample may be carry-over from other donors' samples. Sequencing was done on a sample of peripheral blood. V gene TRBV7-2 combines with J gene TRBJ2-4; possibly TRBD1 or TRBD2 for D (5 bases each). The CDR3 spells CASSLEGTVGAKNIQYF. The CDR3 DNA follows: TGTGCCAGCAGCTTAGAAGGGACGGTGGGTGCGAAAAACATTCAGTACTTC.